Shown below are 20 T cell receptor beta chains from a single sample sequenced in a study of cytomegalovirus exposure and HLA in healthy donors (dated by TCRdb to the late 2010s). Libraries were prepared through the immunoSEQ multiplex PCR assay. The multiplex PCR relied on a mix of 60 forward primers for TCR Vbeta segments and 13 reverse primers for TCR Jbeta segments. The clones in this table, taken by TCRdb from immuneACCESS, are in-frame only. Not every clone is retained; where verified, under half of the shortfall comes from an unresolved V gene, and the cause of the rest is unknown. The sample records fewer than 100,000 clones, around 73% of which are singletons. The ten top clones hold about 1.2% of the sample. The material sequenced was PBMCs. All receptors derive from a female donor in good health and CMV-seronegative.

The chain couples TRBV5-3 to TRBJ1-5, with 9 bases fitting TRBD1. TRBV5-3 is treated as an ORF (open reading frame) with a function not yet certain. The V segment lost 4 bases and the J segment 2 bases; nucleotides outside the gene matches: 4. This CDR3 spans 15 amino acids. The CDR3 region is CARSTGTGCNQPQHF. In DNA, the CDR3 is TGTGCCAGAAGCACCGGGACAGGGTGCAATCAGCCCCAGCATTTT.

The gene calls are TRBV5-6 and TRBJ2-1; D is unresolved. The CDR3 extends over 11 amino acids. CDR1 SGHDT and CDR2 YYEEEE come from the germline V gene. The V and J ends lost 0 bases and 8 bases respectively, with 3 bases between them. The CDR3 protein is CASSLAYEQFF. DNA for the CDR3: TGTGCCAGCAGCTTGGCCTATGAGCAGTTCTTC.

The genes are TRBV5-1 and TRBJ2-7, with D possibly being TRBD1 (8 bases). V lost 1 base, J lost 2 bases, and 13 bases lay in between. Germline assignment: CDR1 SGHRS and CDR2 YFSETQ. The CDR3 is 15 amino acids. CDR3 region: CASSLYRGGPYEQYF. CDR3 bases: TGCGCCAGCAGCTTGTACAGGGGGGGACCCTACGAGCAGTACTTC. The full variable domain, in which reference TRBV5-1 and TRBJ2-7 provide the parts outside the CDR3, is KAGVTQTPRYLIKTRGQQVTLSCSPISGHRSVSWYQQTPGQGLQFLFEYFSETQRNKGNFPGRFSGRQFSNSRSEMNVSTLELGDSALYLCASSLYRGGPYEQYFGPGTRLTVT.

This chain uses TRBV25-1 with TRBJ1-4; 12 bases are a match to TRBD1. The CDR3 has 17 residues. Germline CDR1 MGHDK, CDR2 SYGVNS. Trimming cost V 5 bases and J 8 bases; bases outside gene matches: 12. The DNA of the CDR3 is TGTGCCAGCAGTTCCCCCGGGACAGGGGGCCTCTGGGAAAAACTGTTTTTT. Residues: CASSSPGTGGLWEKLFF.

This rearrangement joins TRBV28 to TRBJ2-5; maybe TRBD2 (5 bases). V was clipped by 8 bases and J by 4 bases, with 14 bases between them. The CDR3 loop spans 13 amino acids. Germline CDR1 is MDHEN and CDR2 is SYDVKM. The CDR3 protein is CASGKRARETQYF. CDR3 sequence (DNA): TGTGCCAGCGGGAAGAGGGCCAGAGAGACCCAGTACTTC.

The chain is built from TRBV18 and TRBJ2-7, with D perhaps matching TRBD1 (6 bases). The CDR3 extends over 13 amino acids. Germline V gene data show CDR1 as KGHSH and CDR2 as LQKENI. V was clipped by 3 bases and J by 5 bases, with 11 bases between them. This CDR3 reads CASSPENRDEQYF. In DNA form, the CDR3 reads TGTGCCAGCTCACCCGAGAACAGGGACGAGCAGTACTTC.

This clone has a handful of counts. The chain carries TRBV30 and TRBJ1-1; D might be TRBD1 (5 bases). Germline CDR1 and CDR2: GTSNPN and SVGIG (reference sequence). The CDR3 spans 11 residues. V was cut by 2 bases and J by 8 bases, with 9 bases left in between. In nucleotides, the CDR3 is TGTGCCTGGAGTTCTTGGGGCGAAGCTTTCTTT. Its translation: CAWSSWGEAFF.

The rearrangement joins TRBV30 to TRBJ2-5, with 11 bases that match TRBD2. V shed 3 bases and J 7 bases; nucleotides not matched to a gene: 7. The CDR3 extends over 14 amino acids. CDR1 GTSNPN and CDR2 SVGIG come from the germline V gene (reference sequence). The CDR3 spells CAWSTGLAEVTQYF. As DNA, the CDR3 is TGTGCCTGGAGCACGGGACTAGCGGAGGTGACCCAGTACTTC.

This clone was seen a single time. In DNA, the CDR3 is TGTGCCAGCAGTTACGGACAGGCGGGAGAAAAACTGTTTTTT. Encoded protein: CASSYGQAGEKLFF. The V gene is TRBV6-5, the J gene TRBJ1-4; 7 bases agree with TRBD1. Germline loops: CDR1 MNHEY, CDR2 SVGAGI. V was pared by 2 bases and J by 8 bases, with 5 bases of the junction left unmatched. This CDR3 has 14 residues.

The chain uses TRBV5-6 and TRBJ1-1; D gene ambiguous. The germline V gene encodes CDR1 SGHDT and CDR2 YYEEEE. The CDR3 totals 12 residues. Trimming took off 0 bases at V and 8 bases at J, with 8 bases between the two ends. The CDR3 loop reads CASSLVSREAFF. CDR3 in DNA: TGTGCCAGCAGCTTGGTTTCCCGGGAAGCTTTCTTT.

The chain employs TRBV15 and TRBJ1-1; no clear D gene. Germline CDR1 is LNHNV and CDR2 is YYDKDF (reference sequence). V was pared by 3 bases and J by 0 bases, with 11 bases between. The CDR3 contains 15 residues. The CDR3 DNA reads as TGTGCCACCAGCAGCCAACGCCACTTGAACACTGAAGCTTTCTTT. Amino acid sequence: CATSSQRHLNTEAFF.

V usage is TRBV6-6 and J usage is TRBJ2-1; no clear D. Germline CDR1 MNHNY, CDR2 SVGAGI (reference sequence). The CDR3 runs to 14 residues. The germline V and J ends were trimmed by 0 bases and 6 bases, with 9 bases remaining between them. CDR3 sequence: CASSYSKLFNEQFF. CDR3 in DNA: TGTGCCAGCAGTTACTCGAAACTCTTCAATGAGCAGTTCTTC.

V usage is TRBV7-8 and J usage is TRBJ1-2; D might be TRBD1 (6 bases). CDR3 size: 22 residues. CDR1 is SGHVS, CDR2 FQNEAQ, per germline. The germline V and J ends were trimmed by 1 base and 2 bases, with 32 bases remaining between them. The CDR3 bases are TGTGCCAGCAGCTTAGAGGGCCTACATTCCCCCGGGACAAAGTATCTAAACTATGGCTACACCTTC. It translates to CASSLEGLHSPGTKYLNYGYTF.

The V call is TRBV7-9, the J call TRBJ2-7; the D gene is possibly TRBD1 (6 bases). Germline loops: CDR1 SEHNR, CDR2 FQNEAQ (reference sequence). Trimming took 1 base from V and 4 from J, leaving 17 bases between them. This CDR3 is 16 amino acids long. The CDR3 region is CASSLVGGQTLYEQYF. CDR3 nucleotide sequence: TGTGCCAGCAGCTTAGTAGGGGGTCAAACCTTATACGAGCAGTACTTC. The complete variable domain, with remaining parts taken from reference TRBV7-9 and TRBJ2-7, reads DTGVSQNPRHKITKRGQNVTFRCDPISEHNRLYWYRQTLGQGPEFLTYFQNEAQLEKSRLLSDRFSAERPKGSFSTLEIQRTEQGDSAMYLCASSLVGGQTLYEQYFGPGTRLTVT.

There are a few counts of this clone. The chain joins TRBV9 to TRBJ2-5; the match to TRBD2 covers 8 bases. V shed 2 bases, J shed 3 bases, and the junction held 0 bases outside the gene matches. The germline V gene has CDR1 SGDLS and CDR2 YYNGEE. The CDR3 runs 13 residues. In DNA form, the CDR3 reads TGTGCCAGCAGCGTGACTAGCGAAGAGACCCAGTACTTC. This encodes CASSVTSEETQYF.

This clone has just a few counts. The rearrangement joins TRBV5-1 to TRBJ2-7; 8 bases match TRBD2. Germline V gene lookup returns CDR1 SGHRS and CDR2 YFSETQ. The CDR3 is 15 amino acids. Trimming took 0 bases from V and 5 from J; bases not matched to a gene: 7. The CDR3 coding sequence is TGCGCCAGCAGCTTGGCGGCAGCGGGAGTCCACGAGCAGTACTTC. Translating it yields CASSLAAAGVHEQYF.

The V gene is TRBV9, the J gene TRBJ2-2, with a tentative D call TRBD1 (6 bases). This CDR3 contains 13 residues. V lost 8 bases to trimming and J lost 6 bases, with 14 bases between them. Germline values: CDR1 SGDLS, CDR2 YYNGEE. Here the CDR3 reads CASSAGVAGELFF. CDR3 bases: TGTGCCAGTTCGGCAGGGGTAGCCGGGGAGCTGTTTTTT.

This clone was seen a handful of times. This sequence joins TRBV27 and TRBJ1-1; no clear D. The CDR3 is 13 residues long. Germline V gene sequence: CDR1 MNHEY, CDR2 SMNVEV (reference sequence). The V gene lost 1 base and the J gene lost 5 bases, with 8 bases spanning the gap. The DNA of the CDR3 is TGTGCCAGCAGTTTATGGGAGGGAACTGAAGCTTTCTTT. Its protein is CASSLWEGTEAFF.

The chain is built from TRBV25-1 and TRBJ1-5; TRBD1 is a possible D gene (5 bases). Per germline, CDR1 MGHDK and CDR2 SYGVNS. The CDR3 totals 14 residues. V shed 2 bases and J shed 2 bases, with 7 bases lying between them. In DNA, the CDR3 is TGTGCCAGCAGTGAAGGGGCAGGCAATCAGCCCCAGCATTTT. It is translated as CASSEGAGNQPQHF.

This sequence joins TRBV6-5 and TRBJ2-7; D remains unclear. With 0 bases removed from V and 3 bases from J, the gap between germline ends came to 12 bases. The CDR3 runs to 15 residues. Germline V gene sequence: CDR1 MNHEY, CDR2 SVGAGI. CDR3 bases: TGTGCCAGCAGTTACTCGATCTCAACTATCTACGAGCAGTACTTC. Encoded protein: CASSYSISTIYEQYF.